What follows is one TCR beta chain and its context. The sample originates from a study of OX40 agonist ivuxolimab in advanced cancers. The wider study: Patients in dose escalation had liver, melanoma, kidney or head and neck cancers.

The table came from immunoSEQ multiplex PCR; TCRdb's copy has only in-frame clones and leaves some out. The table has around 76,000 clones, roughly 89% seen once. The input for sequencing was CD4+ or CD8+ T cells sorted from blood, taken in a trial of the OX40 agonist ivuxolimab. The TCR sequence derives from an adult with an advanced solid tumor such as melanoma, head and neck, liver or kidney cancer.

CDR3 sequence reads: CASSFSTTGAAFF. The CDR3 region has the DNA TGTGCCAGCAGTTTCTCGACTACAGGGGCCGCTTTCTTT. The chain links TRBV27 to TRBJ1-1; 7 positions match TRBD1. Germline CDR1 MNHEY, CDR2 SMNVEV (reference sequence). The length of the CDR3 is 13 residues. V was pared by 3 bases and J by 11 bases, with 9 bases of the junction left unmatched.